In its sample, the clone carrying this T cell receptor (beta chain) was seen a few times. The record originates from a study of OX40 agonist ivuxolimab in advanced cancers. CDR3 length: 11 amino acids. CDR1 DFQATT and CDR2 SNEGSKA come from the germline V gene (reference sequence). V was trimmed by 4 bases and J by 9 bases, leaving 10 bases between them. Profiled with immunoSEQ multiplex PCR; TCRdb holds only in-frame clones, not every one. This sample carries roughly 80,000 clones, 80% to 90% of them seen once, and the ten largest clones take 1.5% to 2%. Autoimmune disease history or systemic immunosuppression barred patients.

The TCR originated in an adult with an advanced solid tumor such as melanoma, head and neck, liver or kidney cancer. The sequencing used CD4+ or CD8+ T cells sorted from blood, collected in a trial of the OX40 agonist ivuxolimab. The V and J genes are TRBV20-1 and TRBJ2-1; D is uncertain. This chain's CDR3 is CSATPKAEQFF. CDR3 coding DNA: TGCAGTGCTACTCCGAAGGCTGAGCAGTTCTTC.